This T cell receptor beta chain was recovered during a study of CD8+CD57+ T cells in acquired aplastic anemia. Whole-study context: Among healthy donors, CD4+ cells averaged roughly 11 million reads.

This clonotype has a count of ten or more. Its matching antigen is unknown. The use of genomic DNA as template underpinned the TCR beta VDJ and CDR3 profiling. A single record per CDR3 protein comes from TCRdb applying MiXCR to the reads. Of 200,000 to 250,000 distinct CDR3 sequences in the sample, about a third were seen once. The CDR3 runs 14 residues. The germline V gene has CDR1 SGHRS and CDR2 YFSETQ. Deletions cut 0 bases from V and 1 base from J, with 7 bases between. Study-wide results and caveats: The same twenty-nine CD8+ CDR3 sequences occurred in patients and in controls.

The chain employs TRBV5-1 and TRBJ1-2; D is unclear. The TCR sequence derives from a human donor in good health, serving as a control. Sequencing input: sorted CD4+, CD8+, or CD8+CD57+ T cells (not recorded which) from PBMCs. CDR3 protein: CASSLVGINYGYTF. The CDR3 DNA reads TGCGCCAGCAGCTTGGTTGGCATTAACTATGGCTACACCTTC.